A single sample is the source of the 3 T cell receptor beta chains below, sequenced in a study of blood T cell repertoires in COVID-19. Method: immunoSEQ multiplex PCR; TCRdb's copy keeps in-frame clones and lacks some. Of some 58,000 clones in the sample, around four fifths were seen once. Sample: peripheral blood. Receptors originate from a human donor in a cohort sampled during active COVID-19.

This clone was counted once. The V and J genes are TRBV19 and TRBJ1-1; D is undetermined. CDR1 and CDR2 (germline): LNHDA, SQIVND (reference sequence). V lost 7 bases and J 4 bases, leaving 7 bases between the germline ends. The CDR3 length is 11 residues. Here the CDR3 DNA reads TGTGCCAGTACGAGGTCCACTGAAGCTTTCTTT. Protein product: CASTRSTEAFF.

V and J are TRBV19 and TRBJ1-4, with a possible D match to TRBD1 (6 bases). This CDR3 is 13 amino acids long. Germline CDR1 LNHDA, CDR2 SQIVND (reference sequence). Trimming cost V 3 bases and J 7 bases, with 9 bases left between them. Written as DNA, the CDR3 is TGTGCCAGTAGTATTGCCAGGGGTGAAAAACTGTTTTTT. This translates into CASSIARGEKLFF.

The chain employs TRBV5-6 and TRBJ2-7; possible D gene TRBD1, 5 bases. The germline V gene encodes CDR1 SGHDT and CDR2 YYEEEE. V was trimmed by 0 bases and J by 2 bases, leaving 9 bases between them. The CDR3 extends over 14 amino acids. DNA of the CDR3: TGTGCCAGCAGCTTGGGGGCGGACACCTACGAGCAGTACTTC. It yields the protein CASSLGADTYEQYF. Full variable domain (remainder filled in from reference TRBV5-6 and TRBJ2-7): DAGVTQSPTHLIKTRGQQVTLRCSPKSGHDTVSWYQQALGQGPQFIFQYYEEEERQRGNFPDRFSGHQFPNYSSELNVNALLLGDSALYLCASSLGADTYEQYFGPGTRLTVT.